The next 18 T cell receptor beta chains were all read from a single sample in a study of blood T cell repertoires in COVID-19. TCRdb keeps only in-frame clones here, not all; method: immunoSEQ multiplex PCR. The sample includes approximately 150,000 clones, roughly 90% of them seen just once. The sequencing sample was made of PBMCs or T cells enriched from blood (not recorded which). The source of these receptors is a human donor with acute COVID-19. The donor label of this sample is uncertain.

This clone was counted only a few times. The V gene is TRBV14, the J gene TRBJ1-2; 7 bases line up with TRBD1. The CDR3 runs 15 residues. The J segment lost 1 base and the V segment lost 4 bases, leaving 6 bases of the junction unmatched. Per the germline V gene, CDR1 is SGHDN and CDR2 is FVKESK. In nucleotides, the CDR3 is TGTGCCAGCAGCCTGACAGGGAGCGGTAACTATGGCTACACCTTC. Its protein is CASSLTGSGNYGYTF. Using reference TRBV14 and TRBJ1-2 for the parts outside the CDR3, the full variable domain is EAGVTQFPSHSVIEKGQTVTLRCDPISGHDNLYWYRRVMGKEIKFLLHFVKESKQDESGMPNNRFLAERTGGTYSTLKVQPAELEDSGVYFCASSLTGSGNYGYTFGSGTRLTVV.

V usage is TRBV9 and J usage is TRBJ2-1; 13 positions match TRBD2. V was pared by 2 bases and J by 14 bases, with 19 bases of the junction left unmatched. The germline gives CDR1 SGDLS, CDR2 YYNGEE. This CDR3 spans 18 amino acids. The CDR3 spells CASSVSLEPGLAGRGEFF. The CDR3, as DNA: TGTGCCAGCAGCGTTTCCCTGGAACCGGGACTAGCGGGGCGGGGGGAGTTCTTC.

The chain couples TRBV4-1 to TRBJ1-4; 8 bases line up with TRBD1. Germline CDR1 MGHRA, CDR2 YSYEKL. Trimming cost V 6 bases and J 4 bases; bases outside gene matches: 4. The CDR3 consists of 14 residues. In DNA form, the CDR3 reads TGCGCCAGCAGACAGACAGGGGTTAATGAAAAACTGTTTTTT. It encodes CASRQTGVNEKLFF.

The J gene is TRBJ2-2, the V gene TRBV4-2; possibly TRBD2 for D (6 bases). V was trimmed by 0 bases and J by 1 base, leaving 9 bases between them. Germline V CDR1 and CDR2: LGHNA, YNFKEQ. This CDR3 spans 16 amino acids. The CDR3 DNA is TGTGCCAGCAGCCAAGAAGGGACTCGGAACACCGGGGAGCTGTTTTTT. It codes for CASSQEGTRNTGELFF.

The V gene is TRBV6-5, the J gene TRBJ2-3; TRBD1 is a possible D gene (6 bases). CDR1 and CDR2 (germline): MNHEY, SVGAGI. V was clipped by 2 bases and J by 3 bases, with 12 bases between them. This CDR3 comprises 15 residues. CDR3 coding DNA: TGTGCCAGCAGTTACGGGGGCAGGGGTACAGATACGCAGTATTTT. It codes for CASSYGGRGTDTQYF.

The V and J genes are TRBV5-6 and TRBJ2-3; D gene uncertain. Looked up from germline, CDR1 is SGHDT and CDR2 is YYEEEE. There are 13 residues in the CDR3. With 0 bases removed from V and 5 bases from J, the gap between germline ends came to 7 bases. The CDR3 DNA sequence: TGTGCCAGCAGCTTGGTTACGGGAGATACGCAGTATTTT. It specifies CASSLVTGDTQYF.

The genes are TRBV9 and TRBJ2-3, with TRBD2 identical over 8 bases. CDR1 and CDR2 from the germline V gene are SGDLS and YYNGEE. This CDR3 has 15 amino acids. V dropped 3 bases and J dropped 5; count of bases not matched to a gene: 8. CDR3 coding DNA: TGTGCCAGCAGCGCGGCAGCGGGGGCTCGAGATACGCAGTATTTT. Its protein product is CASSAAAGARDTQYF. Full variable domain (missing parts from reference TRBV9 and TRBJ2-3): DSGVTQTPKHLITATGQRVTLRCSPRSGDLSVYWYQQSLDQGLQFLIQYYNGEERAKGNILERFSAQQFPDLHSELNLSSLELGDSALYFCASSAAAGARDTQYFGPGTRLTVL.

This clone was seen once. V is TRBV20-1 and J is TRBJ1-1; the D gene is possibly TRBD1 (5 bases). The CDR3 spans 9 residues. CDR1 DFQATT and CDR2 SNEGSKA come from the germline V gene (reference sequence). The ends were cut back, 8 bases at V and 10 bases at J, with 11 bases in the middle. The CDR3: CSQAQGAFF. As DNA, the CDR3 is TGCAGTCAGGCGCAGGGAGCTTTCTTT.

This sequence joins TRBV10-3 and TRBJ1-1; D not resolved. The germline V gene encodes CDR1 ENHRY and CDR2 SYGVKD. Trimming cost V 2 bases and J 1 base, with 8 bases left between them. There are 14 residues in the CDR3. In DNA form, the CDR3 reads TGTGCCATCAGTGAGGAGGCGTCGAACACTGAAGCTTTCTTT. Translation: CAISEEASNTEAFF.

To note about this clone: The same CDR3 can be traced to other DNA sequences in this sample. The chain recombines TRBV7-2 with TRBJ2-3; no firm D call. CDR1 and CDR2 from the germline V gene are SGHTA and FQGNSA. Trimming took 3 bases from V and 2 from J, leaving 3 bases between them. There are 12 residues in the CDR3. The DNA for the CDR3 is TGTGCCAGCAGCTTCTTCACAGATACGCAGTATTTT. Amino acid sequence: CASSFFTDTQYF.

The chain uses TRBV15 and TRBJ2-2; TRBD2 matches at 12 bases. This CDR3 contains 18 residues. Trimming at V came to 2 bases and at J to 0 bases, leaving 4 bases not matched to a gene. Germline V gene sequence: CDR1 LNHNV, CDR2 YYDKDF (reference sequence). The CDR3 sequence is CATSRPRLAGANTGELFF. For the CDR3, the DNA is TGTGCCACCAGCAGACCTCGACTAGCGGGGGCGAACACCGGGGAGCTGTTTTTT.

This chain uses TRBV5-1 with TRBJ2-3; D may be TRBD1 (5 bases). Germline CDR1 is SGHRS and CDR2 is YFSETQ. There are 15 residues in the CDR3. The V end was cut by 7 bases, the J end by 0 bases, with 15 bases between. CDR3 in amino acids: CASSRGSPSTDTQYF. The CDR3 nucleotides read TGCGCCAGCTCAAGGGGTTCCCCTAGCACAGATACGCAGTATTTT.

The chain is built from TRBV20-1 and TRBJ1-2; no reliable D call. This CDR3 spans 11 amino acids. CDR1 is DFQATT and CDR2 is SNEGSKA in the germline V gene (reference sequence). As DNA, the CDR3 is TGCAGGGGAGACCCTAACTATGGCTACACCTTC. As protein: CRGDPNYGYTF.

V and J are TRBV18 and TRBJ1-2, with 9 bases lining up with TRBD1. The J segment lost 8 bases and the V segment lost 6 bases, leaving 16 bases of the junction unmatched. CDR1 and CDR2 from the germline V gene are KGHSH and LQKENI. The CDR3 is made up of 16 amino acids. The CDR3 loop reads CASSPSLRDRVHGYTF. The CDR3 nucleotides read TGTGCCAGCTCTCCAAGCCTCCGGGACAGGGTACACGGCTACACCTTC.

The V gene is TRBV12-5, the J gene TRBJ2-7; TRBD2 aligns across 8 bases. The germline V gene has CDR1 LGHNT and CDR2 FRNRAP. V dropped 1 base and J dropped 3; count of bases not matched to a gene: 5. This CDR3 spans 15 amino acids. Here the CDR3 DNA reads TGTGCTAGTGGTTTGGGTCGGGGGGGCCTCTACGAGCAGTACTTC. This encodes CASGLGRGGLYEQYF. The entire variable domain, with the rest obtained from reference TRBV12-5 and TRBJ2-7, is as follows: DARVTQTPRHKVTEMGQEVTMRCQPILGHNTVFWYRQTMMQGLELLAYFRNRAPLDDSGMPKDRFSAEMPDATLATLKIQPSEPRDSAVYFCASGLGRGGLYEQYFGPGTRLTVT.

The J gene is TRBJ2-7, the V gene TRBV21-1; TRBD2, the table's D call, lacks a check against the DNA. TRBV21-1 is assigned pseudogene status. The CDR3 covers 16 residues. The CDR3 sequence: CAPRFGGPLSPYEQYF. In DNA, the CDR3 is TGTGCCCCGAGGTTTGGCGGCCCCCTATCCCCCTACGAGCAGTACTTC.

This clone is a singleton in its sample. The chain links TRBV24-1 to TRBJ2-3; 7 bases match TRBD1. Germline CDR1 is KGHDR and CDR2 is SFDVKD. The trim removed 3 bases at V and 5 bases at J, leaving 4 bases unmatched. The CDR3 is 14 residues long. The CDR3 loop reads CATSDDTGEDTQYF. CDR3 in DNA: TGTGCCACCAGTGATGACACAGGGGAAGATACGCAGTATTTT.

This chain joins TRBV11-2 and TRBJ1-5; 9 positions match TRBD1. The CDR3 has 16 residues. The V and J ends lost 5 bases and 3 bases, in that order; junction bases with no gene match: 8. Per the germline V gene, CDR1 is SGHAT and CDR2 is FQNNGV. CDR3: CASSLRTGENNQPQHF. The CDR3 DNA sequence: TGTGCCAGCAGCCTTCGGACAGGGGAAAACAATCAGCCCCAGCATTTT.